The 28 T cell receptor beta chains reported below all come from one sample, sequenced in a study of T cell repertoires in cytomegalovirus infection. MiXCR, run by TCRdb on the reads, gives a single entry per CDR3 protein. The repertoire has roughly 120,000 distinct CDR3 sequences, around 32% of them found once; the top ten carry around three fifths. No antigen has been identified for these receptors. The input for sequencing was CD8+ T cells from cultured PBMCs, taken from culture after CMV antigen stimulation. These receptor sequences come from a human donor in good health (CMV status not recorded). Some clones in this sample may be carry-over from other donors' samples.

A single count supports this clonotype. The CDR3 region is CASSVPNDEQFF. As DNA, the CDR3 is TGTGCCAGCAGCGTCCCTAACGATGAGCAGTTCTTC. The chain combines TRBV9 with TRBJ2-1; no definite D call. In germline, CDR1 is SGDLS, CDR2 YYNGEE. The CDR3 covers 12 residues. V lost 2 bases to trimming and J lost 8 bases, with 8 bases between them. Looking up the rest from reference TRBV9 and TRBJ2-1 gives the full variable domain: DSGVTQTPKHLITATGQRVTLRCSPRSGDLSVYWYQQSLDQGLQFLIQYYNGEERAKGNILERFSAQQFPDLHSELNLSSLELGDSALYFCASSVPNDEQFFGPGTRLTVL.

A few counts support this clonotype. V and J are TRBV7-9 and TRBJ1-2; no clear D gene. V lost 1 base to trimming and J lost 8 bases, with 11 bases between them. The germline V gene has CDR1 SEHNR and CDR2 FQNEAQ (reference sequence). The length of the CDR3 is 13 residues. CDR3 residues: CASSLGTAAGYTF. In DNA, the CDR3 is TGTGCCAGCAGCTTAGGGACGGCGGCCGGCTACACCTTC.

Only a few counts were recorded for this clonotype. This CDR3 is CASSLFYRGTDTQYF. The CDR3 coding sequence is TGTGCCAGCAGCTTGTTTTACAGGGGCACAGATACGCAGTATTTT. The V gene is TRBV7-2, the J gene TRBJ2-3; a weak D match, TRBD1 (6 bases). Trimming pared 3 bases from V and 1 base from J, leaving 11 bases between. The CDR3 spans 15 residues. Germline V gene lookup returns CDR1 SGHTA and CDR2 FQGNSA.

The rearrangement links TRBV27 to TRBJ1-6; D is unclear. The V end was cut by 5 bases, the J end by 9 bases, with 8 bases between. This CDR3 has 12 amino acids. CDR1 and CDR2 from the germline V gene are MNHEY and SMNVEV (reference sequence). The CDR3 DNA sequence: TGTGCCAGCAGTCCGTCAGGTTCACCCCTCCACTTT. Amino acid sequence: CASSPSGSPLHF.

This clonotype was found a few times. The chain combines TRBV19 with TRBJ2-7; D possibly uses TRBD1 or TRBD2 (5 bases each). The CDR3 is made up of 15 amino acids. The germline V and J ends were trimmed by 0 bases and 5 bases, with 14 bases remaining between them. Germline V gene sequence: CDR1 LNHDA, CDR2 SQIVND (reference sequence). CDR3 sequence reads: CASSIDGAGTNEQYF. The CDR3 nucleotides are TGTGCCAGTAGTATAGATGGGGCCGGGACGAACGAGCAGTACTTC.

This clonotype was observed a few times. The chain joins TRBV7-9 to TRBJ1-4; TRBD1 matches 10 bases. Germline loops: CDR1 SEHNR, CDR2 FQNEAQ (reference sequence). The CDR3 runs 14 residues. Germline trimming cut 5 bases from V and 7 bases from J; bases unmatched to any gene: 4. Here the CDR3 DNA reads TGTGCCAGCAGCCCGGACAGGGGGAGTGAAAAACTGTTTTTT. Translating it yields CASSPDRGSEKLFF.

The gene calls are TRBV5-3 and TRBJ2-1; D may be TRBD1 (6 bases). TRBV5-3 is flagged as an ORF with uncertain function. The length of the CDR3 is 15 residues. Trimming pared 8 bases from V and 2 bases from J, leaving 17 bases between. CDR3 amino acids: CASSQWTEPYNEQFF. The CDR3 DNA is TGTGCCAGCAGCCAGTGGACAGAACCCTACAATGAGCAGTTCTTC.

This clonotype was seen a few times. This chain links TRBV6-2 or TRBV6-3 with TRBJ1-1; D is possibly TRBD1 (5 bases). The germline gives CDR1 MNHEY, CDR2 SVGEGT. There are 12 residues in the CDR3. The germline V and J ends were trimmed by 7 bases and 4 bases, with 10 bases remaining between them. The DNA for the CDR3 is TGTGCCAGCAAGGAGGGGTTCACTGAAGCTTTCTTT. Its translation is CASKEGFTEAFF.

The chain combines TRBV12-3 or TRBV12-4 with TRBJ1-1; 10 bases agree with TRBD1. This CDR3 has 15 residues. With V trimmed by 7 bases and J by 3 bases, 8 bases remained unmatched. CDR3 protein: CASIAGDRGHTEAFF. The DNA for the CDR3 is TGTGCCAGCATCGCCGGCGACAGGGGGCACACTGAAGCTTTCTTT.

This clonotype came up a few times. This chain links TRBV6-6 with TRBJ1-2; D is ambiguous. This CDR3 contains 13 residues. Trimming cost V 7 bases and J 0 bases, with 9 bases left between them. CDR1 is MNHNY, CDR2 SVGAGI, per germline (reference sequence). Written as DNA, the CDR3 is TGTGCCAGCACCGGGATTACTAACTATGGCTACACCTTC. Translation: CASTGITNYGYTF.

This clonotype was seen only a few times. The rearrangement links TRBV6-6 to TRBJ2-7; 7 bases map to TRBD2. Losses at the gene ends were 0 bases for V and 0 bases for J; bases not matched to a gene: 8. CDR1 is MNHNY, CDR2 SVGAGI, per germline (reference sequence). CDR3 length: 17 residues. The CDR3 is CASSYSASGLPSYEQYF. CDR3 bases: TGTGCCAGCAGTTACTCTGCATCGGGACTACCCTCCTACGAGCAGTACTTC.

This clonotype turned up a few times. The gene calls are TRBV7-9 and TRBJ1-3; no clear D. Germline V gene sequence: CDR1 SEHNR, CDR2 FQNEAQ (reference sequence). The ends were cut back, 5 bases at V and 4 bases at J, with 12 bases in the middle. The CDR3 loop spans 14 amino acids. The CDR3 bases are TGTGCCAGCAGCCCCCTTCGCGTCGGAAACACCATATATTTT. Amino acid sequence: CASSPLRVGNTIYF.

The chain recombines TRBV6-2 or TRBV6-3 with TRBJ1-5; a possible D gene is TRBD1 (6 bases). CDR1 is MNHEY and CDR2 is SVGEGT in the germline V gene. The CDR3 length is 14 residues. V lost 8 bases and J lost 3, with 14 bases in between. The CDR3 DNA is TGTGCCAGCTCCAGGGGACAAATCAATCAGCCCCAGCATTTT. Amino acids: CASSRGQINQPQHF.

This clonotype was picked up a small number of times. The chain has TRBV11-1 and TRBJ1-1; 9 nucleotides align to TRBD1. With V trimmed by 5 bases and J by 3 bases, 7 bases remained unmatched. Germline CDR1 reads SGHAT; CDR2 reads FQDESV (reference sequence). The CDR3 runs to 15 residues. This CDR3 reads CASSETGGADTEAFF. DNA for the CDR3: TGTGCCAGCAGCGAAACAGGGGGCGCGGACACTGAAGCTTTCTTT.

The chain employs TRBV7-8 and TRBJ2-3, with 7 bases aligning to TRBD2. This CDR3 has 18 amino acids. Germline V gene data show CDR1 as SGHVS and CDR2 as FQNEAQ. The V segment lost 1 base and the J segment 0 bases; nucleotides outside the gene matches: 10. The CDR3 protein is CASSLEGRGPTSTDTQYF. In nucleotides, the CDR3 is TGTGCCAGCAGCTTAGAAGGGAGGGGTCCAACCAGCACAGATACGCAGTATTTT.

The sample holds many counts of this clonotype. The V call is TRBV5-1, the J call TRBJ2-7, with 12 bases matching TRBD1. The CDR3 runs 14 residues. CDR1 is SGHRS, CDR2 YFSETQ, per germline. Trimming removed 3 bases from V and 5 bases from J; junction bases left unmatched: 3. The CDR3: CASSWGTGGDEQYF. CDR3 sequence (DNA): TGCGCCAGCAGCTGGGGGACAGGGGGCGACGAGCAGTACTTC. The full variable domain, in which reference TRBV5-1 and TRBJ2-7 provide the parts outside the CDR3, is KAGVTQTPRYLIKTRGQQVTLSCSPISGHRSVSWYQQTPGQGLQFLFEYFSETQRNKGNFPGRFSGRQFSNSRSEMNVSTLELGDSALYLCASSWGTGGDEQYFGPGTRLTVT.

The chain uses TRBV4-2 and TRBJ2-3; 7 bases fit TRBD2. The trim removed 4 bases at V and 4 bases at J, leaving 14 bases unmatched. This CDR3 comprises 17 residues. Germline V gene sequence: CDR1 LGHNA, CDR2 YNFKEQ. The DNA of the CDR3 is TGTGCCAGCAGCCTATGGGGGGGAAGGGAGTTGGCAGATACGCAGTATTTT. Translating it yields CASSLWGGRELADTQYF.

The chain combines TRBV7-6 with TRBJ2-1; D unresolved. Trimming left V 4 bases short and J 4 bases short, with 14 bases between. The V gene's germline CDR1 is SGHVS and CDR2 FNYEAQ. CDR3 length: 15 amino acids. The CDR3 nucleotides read TGTGCCAGCAGCTCAGACGGAGAATCGTACAATGAGCAGTTCTTC. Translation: CASSSDGESYNEQFF.

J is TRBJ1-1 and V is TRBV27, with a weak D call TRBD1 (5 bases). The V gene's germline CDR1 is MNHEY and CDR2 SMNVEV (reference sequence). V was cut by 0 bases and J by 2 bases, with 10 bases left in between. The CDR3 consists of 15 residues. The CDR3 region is CASSLSGGLNTEAFF. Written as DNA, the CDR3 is TGTGCCAGCAGTTTATCCGGGGGACTAAACACTGAAGCTTTCTTT.

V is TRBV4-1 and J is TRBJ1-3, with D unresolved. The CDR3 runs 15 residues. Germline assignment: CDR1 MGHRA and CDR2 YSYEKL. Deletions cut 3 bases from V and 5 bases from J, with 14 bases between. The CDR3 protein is CASSHESDSRNTIYF. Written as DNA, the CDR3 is TGCGCCAGCAGCCACGAAAGTGATTCGAGAAACACCATATATTTT.

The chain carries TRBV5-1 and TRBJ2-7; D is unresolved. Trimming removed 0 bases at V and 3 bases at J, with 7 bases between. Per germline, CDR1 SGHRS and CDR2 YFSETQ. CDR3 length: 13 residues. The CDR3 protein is CASSLGSLYEQYF. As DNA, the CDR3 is TGCGCCAGCAGCTTGGGCAGCCTCTACGAGCAGTACTTC.

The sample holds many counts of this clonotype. As DNA, the CDR3 is TGTGCCAGCAGCCCCGGGACAGGGGCCTCTGGAAACACCATATATTTT. Its protein product is CASSPGTGASGNTIYF. This chain joins TRBV7-9 and TRBJ1-3; 10 nucleotides line up with TRBD1. The CDR3 sequence is 16 residues long. V gave up 5 bases and J gave up 0 bases; unmatched junction bases: 4. CDR1 and CDR2 from the germline V gene are SEHNR and FQNEAQ (reference sequence).

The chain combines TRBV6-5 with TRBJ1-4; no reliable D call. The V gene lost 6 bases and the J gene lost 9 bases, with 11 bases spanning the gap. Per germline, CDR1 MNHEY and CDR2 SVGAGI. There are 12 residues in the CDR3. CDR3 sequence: CASSPLGKKLFF. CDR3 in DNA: TGTGCCAGCAGCCCCCTCGGGAAAAAACTGTTTTTT.

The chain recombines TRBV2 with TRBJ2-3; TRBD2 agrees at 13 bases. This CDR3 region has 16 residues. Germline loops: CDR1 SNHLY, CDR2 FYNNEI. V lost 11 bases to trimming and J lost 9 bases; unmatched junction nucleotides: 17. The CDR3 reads CASLPGTSGGAWTQYF. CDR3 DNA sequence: TGTGCCTCGTTACCTGGAACTAGCGGGGGGGCCTGGACGCAGTATTTT.

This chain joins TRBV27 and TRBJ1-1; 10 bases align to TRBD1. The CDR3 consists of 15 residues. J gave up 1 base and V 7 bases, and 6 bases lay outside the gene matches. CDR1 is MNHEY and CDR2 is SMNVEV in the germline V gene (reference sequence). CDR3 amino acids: CASTLTGGGNTEAFF. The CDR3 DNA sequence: TGTGCCAGCACATTGACAGGGGGCGGGAACACTGAAGCTTTCTTT.

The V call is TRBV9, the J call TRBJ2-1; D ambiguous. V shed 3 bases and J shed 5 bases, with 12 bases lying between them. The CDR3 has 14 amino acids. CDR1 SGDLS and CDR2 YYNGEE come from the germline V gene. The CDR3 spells CASSARQAHNEQFF. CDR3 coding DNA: TGTGCCAGCAGCGCCCGCCAGGCGCACAATGAGCAGTTCTTC.

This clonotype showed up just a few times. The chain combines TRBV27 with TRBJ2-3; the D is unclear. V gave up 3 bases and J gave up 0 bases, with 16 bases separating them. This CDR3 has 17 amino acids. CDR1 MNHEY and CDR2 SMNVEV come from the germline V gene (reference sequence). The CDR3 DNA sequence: TGTGCCAGCAGTTTTCAACTTTACCCGACTAGCACAGATACGCAGTATTTT. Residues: CASSFQLYPTSTDTQYF.

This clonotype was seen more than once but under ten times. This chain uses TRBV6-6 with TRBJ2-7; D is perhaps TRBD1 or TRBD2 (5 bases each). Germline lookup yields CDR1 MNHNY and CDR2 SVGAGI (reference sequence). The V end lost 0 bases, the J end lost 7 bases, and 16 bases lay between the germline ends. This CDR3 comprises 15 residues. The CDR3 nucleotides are TGTGCCAGCAGTTACTCGAGAGGGGCCCTGGCTGAGCAGTACTTC. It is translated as CASSYSRGALAEQYF.